The subject of this entry is one T cell receptor beta chain. The data were obtained in a study of CD8+ T cells in alopecia areata. In each case, RNA was isolated and then reverse transcribed into cDNA as the sequencing template. This table comes from immunoSEQ multiplex PCR, and its TCRdb copy is limited to in-frame clones, with some not included. This sample has roughly 220,000 clones; 30% to 40% occur once, and the top ten carry about 0.48%. Treatment of the sample: oral pan-JAK inhibitor, 5-10 mg twice daily. This TCR was recovered from a human donor with alopecia areata. Sequenced material: CD4+ T cells sorted from blood, taken at approximately week 31, from a patient treated with tofacitinib.

The CDR3 DNA reads as TGTGCCAGCAGGACAGGGGGGGGCGGCAACTATGGCTACACCTTC. It codes for CASRTGGGGNYGYTF. The rearrangement uses TRBV6-1 and TRBJ1-2; 9 bases line up with TRBD1. This CDR3 comprises 15 residues. The ends lost 6 bases at V and 2 bases at J; junction bases unmatched: 7. CDR1 is MNHNS and CDR2 is SASEGT in the germline V gene.